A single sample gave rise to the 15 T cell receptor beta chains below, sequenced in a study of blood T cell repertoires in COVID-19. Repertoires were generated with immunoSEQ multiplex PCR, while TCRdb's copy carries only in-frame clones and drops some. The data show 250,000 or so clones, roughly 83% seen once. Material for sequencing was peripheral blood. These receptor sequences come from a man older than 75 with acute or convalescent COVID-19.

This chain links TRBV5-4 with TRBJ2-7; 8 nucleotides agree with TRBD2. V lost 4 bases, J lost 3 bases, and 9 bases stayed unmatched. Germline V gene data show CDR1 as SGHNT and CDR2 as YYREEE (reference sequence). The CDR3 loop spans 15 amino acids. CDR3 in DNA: TGTGCCAGCAGCGCGGTGGGGCTAGCGGGCTACGAGCAGTACTTC. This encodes CASSAVGLAGYEQYF.

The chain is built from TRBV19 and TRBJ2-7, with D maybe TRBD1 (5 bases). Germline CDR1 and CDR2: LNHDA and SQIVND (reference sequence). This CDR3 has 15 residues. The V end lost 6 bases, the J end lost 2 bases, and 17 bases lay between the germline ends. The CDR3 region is CASSPTAFYTYEQYF. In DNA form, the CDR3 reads TGTGCCAGTAGCCCGACAGCTTTTTACACCTACGAGCAGTACTTC.

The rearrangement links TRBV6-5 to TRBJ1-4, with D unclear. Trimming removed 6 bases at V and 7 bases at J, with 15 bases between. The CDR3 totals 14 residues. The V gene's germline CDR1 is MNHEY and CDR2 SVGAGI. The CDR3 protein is CASRTDIASEKLFF. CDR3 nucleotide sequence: TGTGCCAGCAGAACAGATATAGCGAGTGAAAAACTGTTTTTT.

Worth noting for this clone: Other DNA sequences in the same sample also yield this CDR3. In DNA form, the CDR3 reads TGTGCCAGCAGCTTTGCGTACGAGCAGTACTTC. It codes for CASSFAYEQYF. The chain uses TRBV11-2 and TRBJ2-7; no firm D call. The length of the CDR3 is 11 residues. Trimming cost V 3 bases and J 4 bases, with 4 bases left between them. Germline CDR1 and CDR2: SGHAT and FQNNGV.

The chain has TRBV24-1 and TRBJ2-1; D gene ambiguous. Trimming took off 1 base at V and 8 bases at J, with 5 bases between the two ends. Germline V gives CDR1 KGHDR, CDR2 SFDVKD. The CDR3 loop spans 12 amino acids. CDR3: CATSDFSDEQFF. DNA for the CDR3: TGTGCCACCAGTGATTTCTCCGATGAGCAGTTCTTC.

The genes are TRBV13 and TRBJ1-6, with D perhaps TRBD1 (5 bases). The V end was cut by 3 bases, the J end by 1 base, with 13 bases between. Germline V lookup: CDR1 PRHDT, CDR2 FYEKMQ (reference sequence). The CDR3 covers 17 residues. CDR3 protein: CASSFRAGGSYNSPLHF. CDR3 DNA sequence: TGTGCCAGCAGCTTCCGGGCGGGGGGGTCCTATAATTCACCCCTCCACTTT.

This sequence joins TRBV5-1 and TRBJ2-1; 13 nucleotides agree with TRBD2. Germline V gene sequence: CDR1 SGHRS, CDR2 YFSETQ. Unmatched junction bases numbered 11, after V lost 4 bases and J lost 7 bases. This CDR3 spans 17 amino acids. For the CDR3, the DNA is TGCGCCAGCAGCCCGATCGGGACTAGCGGGATAGATAATGAGCAGTTCTTC. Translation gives CASSPIGTSGIDNEQFF.

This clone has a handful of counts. This CDR3 reads CASSEPGQGNTGELFF. DNA for the CDR3: TGTGCCAGCAGTGAACCGGGACAGGGCAACACCGGGGAGCTGTTTTTT. The gene calls are TRBV25-1 and TRBJ2-2; 9 bases fit TRBD1. The ends lost 2 bases at V and 2 bases at J; junction bases unmatched: 3. Germline CDR1 and CDR2: MGHDK and SYGVNS. CDR3 size: 16 residues. The full variable domain, in which reference TRBV25-1 and TRBJ2-2 provide the parts outside the CDR3, is EADIYQTPRYLVIGTGKKITLECSQTMGHDKMYWYQQDPGMELHLIHYSYGVNSTEKGDLSSESTVSRIRTEHFPLTLESARPSHTSQYLCASSEPGQGNTGELFFGEGSRLTVL.

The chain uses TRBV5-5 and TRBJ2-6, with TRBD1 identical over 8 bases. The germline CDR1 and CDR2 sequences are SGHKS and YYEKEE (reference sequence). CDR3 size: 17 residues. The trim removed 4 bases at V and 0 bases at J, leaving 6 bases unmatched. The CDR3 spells CASSTGTGLSGANVLTF. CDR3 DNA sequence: TGTGCCAGCAGCACCGGGACAGGACTCTCTGGGGCCAACGTCCTGACTTTC.

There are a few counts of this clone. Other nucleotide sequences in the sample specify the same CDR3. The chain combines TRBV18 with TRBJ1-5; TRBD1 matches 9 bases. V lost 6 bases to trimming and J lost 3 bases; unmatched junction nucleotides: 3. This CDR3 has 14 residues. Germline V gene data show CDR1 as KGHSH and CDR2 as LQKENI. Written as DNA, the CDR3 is TGTGCCAGCTCGAGGACAGGGGACAATCAGCCCCAGCATTTT. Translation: CASSRTGDNQPQHF.

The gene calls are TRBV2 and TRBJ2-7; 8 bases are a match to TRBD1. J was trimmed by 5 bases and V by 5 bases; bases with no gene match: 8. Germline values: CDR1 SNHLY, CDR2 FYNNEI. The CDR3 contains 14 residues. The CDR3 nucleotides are TGTGCCAGCAGTTCCGGGACAGGAGTGAACGAGCAGTACTTC. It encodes CASSSGTGVNEQYF.

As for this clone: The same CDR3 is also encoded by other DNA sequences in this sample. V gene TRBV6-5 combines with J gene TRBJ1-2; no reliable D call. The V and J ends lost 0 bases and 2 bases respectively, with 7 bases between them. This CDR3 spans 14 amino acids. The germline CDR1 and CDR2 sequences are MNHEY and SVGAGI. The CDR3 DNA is TGTGCCAGCAGTTACTCGGCCGAAAACTATGGCTACACCTTC. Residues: CASSYSAENYGYTF.

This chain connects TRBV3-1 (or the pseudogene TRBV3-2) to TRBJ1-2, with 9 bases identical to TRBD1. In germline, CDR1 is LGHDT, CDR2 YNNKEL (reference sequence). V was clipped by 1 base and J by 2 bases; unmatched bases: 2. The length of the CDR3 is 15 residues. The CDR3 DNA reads TGTGCCAGCAGCCAAGCCGGACAGGGGAACTATGGCTACACCTTC. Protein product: CASSQAGQGNYGYTF.

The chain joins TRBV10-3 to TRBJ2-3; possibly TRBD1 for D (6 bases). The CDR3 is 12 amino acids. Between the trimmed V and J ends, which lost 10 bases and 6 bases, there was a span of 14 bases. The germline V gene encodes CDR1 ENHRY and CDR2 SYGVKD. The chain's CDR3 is CANSGTGDTQYF. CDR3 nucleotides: TGTGCCAACTCAGGCACAGGGGATACGCAGTATTTT.

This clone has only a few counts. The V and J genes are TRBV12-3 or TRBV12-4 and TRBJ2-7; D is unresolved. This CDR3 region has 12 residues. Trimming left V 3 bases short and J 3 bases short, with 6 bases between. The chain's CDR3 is CASSFFVYEQYF. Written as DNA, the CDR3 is TGTGCCAGCAGTTTTTTCGTCTACGAGCAGTACTTC.